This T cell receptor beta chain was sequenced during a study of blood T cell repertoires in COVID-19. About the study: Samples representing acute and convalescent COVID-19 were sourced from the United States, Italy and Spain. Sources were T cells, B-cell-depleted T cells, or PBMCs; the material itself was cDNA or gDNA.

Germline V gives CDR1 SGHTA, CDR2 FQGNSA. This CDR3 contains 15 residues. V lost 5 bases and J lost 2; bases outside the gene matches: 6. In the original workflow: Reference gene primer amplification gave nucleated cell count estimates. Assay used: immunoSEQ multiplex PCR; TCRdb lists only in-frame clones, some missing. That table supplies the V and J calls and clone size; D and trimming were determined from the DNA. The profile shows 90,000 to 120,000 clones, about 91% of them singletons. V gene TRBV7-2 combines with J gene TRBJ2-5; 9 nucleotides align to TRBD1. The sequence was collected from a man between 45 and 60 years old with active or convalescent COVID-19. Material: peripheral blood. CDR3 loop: CASSPGTGLQETQYF. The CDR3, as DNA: TGTGCCAGCAGCCCCGGGACAGGGTTACAAGAGACCCAGTACTTC.